This TCR beta chain was identified during a study of T cells in Graves' hyperthyroidism and ophthalmopathy. General observations from the study: Blood also carried most thyroid clonotypes expanded above 0.001.

CDR1 and CDR2 (germline): KGHDR, SFDVKD. CDR3 size: 14 residues. Unmatched junction bases numbered 2, after V lost 4 bases and J lost 6 bases. As for this clonotype: Antigen unknown.

TCR beta CDR3 regions were amplified from RNA transcripts. Primed by the HTBI set, a first-round RT-PCR was run on the TCR CDR3. MiXCR, run by TCRdb on the multiplex PCR reads, gives a single entry per CDR3 protein. The table shows hundreds of thousands of distinct CDR3 sequences, with roughly a third occurring only once. The sequence derives from a woman aged 40-49 years with Graves' hyperthyroidism. The chain carries TRBV24-1 and TRBJ1-6, with 7 nucleotides matching TRBD1. What was sequenced was blood. CDR3 DNA: TGTGCCACCAGTGAGACAGGGCTTAATTCACCCCTCCACTTT. Encoded protein: CATSETGLNSPLHF.